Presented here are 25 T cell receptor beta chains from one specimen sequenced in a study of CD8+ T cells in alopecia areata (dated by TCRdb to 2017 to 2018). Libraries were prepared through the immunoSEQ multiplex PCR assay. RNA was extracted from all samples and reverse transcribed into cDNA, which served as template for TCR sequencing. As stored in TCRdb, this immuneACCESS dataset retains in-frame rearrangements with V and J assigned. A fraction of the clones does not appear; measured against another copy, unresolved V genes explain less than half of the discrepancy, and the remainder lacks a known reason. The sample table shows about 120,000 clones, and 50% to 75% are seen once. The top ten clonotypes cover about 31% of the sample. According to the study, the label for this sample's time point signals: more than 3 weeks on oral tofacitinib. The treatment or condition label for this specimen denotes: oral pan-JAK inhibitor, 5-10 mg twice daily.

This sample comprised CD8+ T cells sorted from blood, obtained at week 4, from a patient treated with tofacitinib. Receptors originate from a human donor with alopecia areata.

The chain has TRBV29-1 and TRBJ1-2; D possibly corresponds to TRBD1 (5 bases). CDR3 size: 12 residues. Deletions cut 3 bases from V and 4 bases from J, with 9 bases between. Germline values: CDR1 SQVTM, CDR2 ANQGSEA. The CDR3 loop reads CSVEGEAYGYTF. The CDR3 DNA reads TGCAGCGTTGAGGGGGAGGCCTATGGCTACACCTTC.

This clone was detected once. CDR3 residues: CASSQGANQDTQYF. The CDR3 DNA follows: TGCGCCAGCAGCCAAGGGGCTAATCAAGATACGCAGTATTTT. This rearrangement joins TRBV4-1 to TRBJ2-3, with unresolved D. This CDR3 is built from 14 residues. Trimming removed 1 base at V and 5 bases at J, with 10 bases between. Looked up from germline, CDR1 is MGHRA and CDR2 is YSYEKL.

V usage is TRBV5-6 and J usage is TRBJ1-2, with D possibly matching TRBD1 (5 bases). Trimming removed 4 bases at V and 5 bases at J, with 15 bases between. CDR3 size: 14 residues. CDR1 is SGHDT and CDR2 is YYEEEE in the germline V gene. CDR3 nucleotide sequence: TGTGCCAGCAGCCCGGGACGGTCCGGATATGGCTACACCTTC. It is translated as CASSPGRSGYGYTF. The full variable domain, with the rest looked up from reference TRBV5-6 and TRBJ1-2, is DAGVTQSPTHLIKTRGQQVTLRCSPKSGHDTVSWYQQALGQGPQFIFQYYEEEERQRGNFPDRFSGHQFPNYSSELNVNALLLGDSALYLCASSPGRSGYGYTFGSGTRLTVV.

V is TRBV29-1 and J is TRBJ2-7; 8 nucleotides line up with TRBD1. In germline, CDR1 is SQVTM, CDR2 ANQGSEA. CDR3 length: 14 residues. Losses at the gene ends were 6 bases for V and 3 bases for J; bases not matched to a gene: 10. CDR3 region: CSVLRDRTNYEQYF. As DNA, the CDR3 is TGCAGCGTCCTCCGGGACAGGACCAACTACGAGCAGTACTTC.

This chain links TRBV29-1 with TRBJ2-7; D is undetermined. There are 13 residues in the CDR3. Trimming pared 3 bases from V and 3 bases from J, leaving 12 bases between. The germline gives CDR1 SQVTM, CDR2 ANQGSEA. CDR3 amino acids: CSVESPAFYEQYF. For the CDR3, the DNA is TGCAGCGTTGAGTCCCCGGCTTTCTACGAGCAGTACTTC.

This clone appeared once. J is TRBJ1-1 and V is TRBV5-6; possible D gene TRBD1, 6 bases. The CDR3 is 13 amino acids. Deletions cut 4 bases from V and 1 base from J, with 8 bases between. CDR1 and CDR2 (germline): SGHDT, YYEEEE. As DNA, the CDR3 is TGTGCCAGCAGCCAGGGGACGAACACTGAAGCTTTCTTT. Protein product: CASSQGTNTEAFF.

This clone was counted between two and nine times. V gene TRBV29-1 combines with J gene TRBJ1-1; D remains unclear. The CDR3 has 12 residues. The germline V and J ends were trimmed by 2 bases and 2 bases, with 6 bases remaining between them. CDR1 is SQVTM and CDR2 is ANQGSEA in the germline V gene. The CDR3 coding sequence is TGCAGCGTTGAATCAGATAACACTGAAGCTTTCTTT. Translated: CSVESDNTEAFF.

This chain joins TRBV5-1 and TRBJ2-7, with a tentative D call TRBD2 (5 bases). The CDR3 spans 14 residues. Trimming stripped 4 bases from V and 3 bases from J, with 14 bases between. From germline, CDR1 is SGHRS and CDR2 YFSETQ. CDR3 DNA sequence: TGCGCCAGCAGCGAGGACGGGGAGAGCTACGAGCAGTACTTC. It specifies CASSEDGESYEQYF.

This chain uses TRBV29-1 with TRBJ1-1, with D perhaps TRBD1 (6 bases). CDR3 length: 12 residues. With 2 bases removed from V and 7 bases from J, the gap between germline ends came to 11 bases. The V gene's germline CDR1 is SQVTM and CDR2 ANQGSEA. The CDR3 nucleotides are TGCAGCGTTGAACCGGACAGCCATGAAGCTTTCTTT. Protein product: CSVEPDSHEAFF. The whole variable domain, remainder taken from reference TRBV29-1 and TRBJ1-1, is SAVISQKPSRDICQRGTSLTIQCQVDSQVTMMFWYRQQPGQSLTLIATANQGSEATYESGFVIDKFPISRPNLTFSTLTVSNMSPEDSSIYLCSVEPDSHEAFFGQGTRLTVV.

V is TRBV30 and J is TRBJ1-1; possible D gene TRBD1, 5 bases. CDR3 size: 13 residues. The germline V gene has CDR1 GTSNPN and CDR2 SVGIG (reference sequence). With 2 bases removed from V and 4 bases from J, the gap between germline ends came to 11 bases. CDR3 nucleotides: TGTGCCTGGAGTACCTACGGGGCCACTGAAGCTTTCTTT. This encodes CAWSTYGATEAFF.

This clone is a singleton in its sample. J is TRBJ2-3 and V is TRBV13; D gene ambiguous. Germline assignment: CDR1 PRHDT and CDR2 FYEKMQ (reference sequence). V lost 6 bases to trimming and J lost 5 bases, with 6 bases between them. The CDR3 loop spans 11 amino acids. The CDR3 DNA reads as TGTGCCAGCAGTTCGGAAGATACGCAGTATTTT. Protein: CASSSEDTQYF.

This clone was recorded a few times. The CDR3 region has the DNA TGTGCCAGCACCTACCCGGACAGGGTGGAGACCCAGTACTTC. Translation gives CASTYPDRVETQYF. J is TRBJ2-5 and V is TRBV7-9; 8 bases map to TRBD1. V shed 7 bases, J shed 5 bases, and the junction held 9 bases outside the gene matches. This CDR3 is built from 14 residues. The germline V gene encodes CDR1 SEHNR and CDR2 FQNEAQ (reference sequence).

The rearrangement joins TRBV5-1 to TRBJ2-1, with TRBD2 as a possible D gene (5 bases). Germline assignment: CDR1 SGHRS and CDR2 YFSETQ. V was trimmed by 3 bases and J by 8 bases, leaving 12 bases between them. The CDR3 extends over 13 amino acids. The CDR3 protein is CASSSWAEDEQFF. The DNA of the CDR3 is TGCGCCAGCAGCTCATGGGCGGAGGATGAGCAGTTCTTC.

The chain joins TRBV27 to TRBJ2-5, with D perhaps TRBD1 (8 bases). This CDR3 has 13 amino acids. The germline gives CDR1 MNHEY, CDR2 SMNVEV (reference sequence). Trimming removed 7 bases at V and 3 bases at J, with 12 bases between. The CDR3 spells CASTQGGEETQYF. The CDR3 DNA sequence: TGTGCCAGCACACAGGGGGGGGAAGAGACCCAGTACTTC.

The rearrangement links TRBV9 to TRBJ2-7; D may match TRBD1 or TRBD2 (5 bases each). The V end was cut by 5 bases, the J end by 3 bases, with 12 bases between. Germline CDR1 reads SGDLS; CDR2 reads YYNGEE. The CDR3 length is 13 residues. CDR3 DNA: TGTGCCAGCAGTCCAGGGAGCCTCTACGAGCAGTACTTC. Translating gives CASSPGSLYEQYF.

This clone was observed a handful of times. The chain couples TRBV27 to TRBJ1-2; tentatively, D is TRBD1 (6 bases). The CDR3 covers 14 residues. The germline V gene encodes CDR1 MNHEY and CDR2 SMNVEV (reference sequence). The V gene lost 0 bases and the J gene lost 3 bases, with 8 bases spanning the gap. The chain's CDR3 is CASSLSTGHYGYTF. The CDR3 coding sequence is TGTGCCAGCAGTTTATCTACAGGGCACTATGGCTACACCTTC.

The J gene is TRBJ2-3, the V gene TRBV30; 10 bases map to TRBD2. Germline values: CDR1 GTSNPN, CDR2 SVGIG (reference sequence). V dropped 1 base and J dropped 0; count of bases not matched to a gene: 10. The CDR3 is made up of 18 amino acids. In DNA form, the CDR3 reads TGTGCCTGGAGTGCGACTAGCGGGCAAAAGCCTAGCACAGATACGCAGTATTTT. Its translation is CAWSATSGQKPSTDTQYF.

The chain's CDR3 is CAKRGCYEQYF. The CDR3 region has the DNA TGTGCCAAACGGGGGTGCTACGAGCAGTACTTC. This rearrangement joins TRBV19 to TRBJ2-7; tentative D call: TRBD2 (6 bases). V lost 10 bases to trimming and J lost 3 bases, with 10 bases between them. Looked up from germline, CDR1 is LNHDA and CDR2 is SQIVND (reference sequence). This CDR3 spans 11 amino acids.

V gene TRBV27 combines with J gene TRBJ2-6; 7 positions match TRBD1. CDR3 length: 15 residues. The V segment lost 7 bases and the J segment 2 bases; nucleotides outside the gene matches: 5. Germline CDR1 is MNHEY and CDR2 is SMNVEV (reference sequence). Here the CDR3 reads CASTPGGTGANVLTF. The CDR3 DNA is TGTGCCAGCACCCCAGGGGGAACTGGGGCCAACGTCCTGACTTTC.

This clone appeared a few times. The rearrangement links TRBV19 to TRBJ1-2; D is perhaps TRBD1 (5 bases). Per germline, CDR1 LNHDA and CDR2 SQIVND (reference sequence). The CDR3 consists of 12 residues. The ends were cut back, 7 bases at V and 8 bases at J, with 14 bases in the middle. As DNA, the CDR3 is TGTGCCAGTACTCCGGGGGGTCTCGGCTACACCTTC. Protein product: CASTPGGLGYTF.

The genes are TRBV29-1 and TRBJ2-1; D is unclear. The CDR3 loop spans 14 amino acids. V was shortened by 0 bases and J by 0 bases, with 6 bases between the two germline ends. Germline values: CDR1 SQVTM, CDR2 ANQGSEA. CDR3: CSVEEGLSYNEQFF. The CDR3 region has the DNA TGCAGCGTTGAAGAGGGCCTCTCCTACAATGAGCAGTTCTTC.

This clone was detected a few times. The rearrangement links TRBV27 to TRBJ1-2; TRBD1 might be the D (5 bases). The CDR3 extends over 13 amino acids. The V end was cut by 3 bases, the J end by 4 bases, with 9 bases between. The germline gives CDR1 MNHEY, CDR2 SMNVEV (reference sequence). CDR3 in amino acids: CASSLGRAYGYTF. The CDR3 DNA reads TGTGCCAGCAGTTTGGGCAGGGCCTATGGCTACACCTTC.

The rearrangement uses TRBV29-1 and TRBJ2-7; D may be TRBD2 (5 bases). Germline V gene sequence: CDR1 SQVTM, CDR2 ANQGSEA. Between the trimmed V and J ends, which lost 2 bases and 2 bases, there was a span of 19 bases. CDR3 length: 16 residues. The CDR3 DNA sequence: TGCAGCGTTGAATGGGGAACAGACACCGGGGCCTACGAGCAGTACTTC. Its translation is CSVEWGTDTGAYEQYF.

CDR3 amino acids: CAWSGGQVTSPQHF. The CDR3 DNA reads as TGTGCCTGGAGTGGCGGACAGGTCACATCACCCCAGCATTTT. The chain recombines TRBV30 with TRBJ1-5, with 7 bases lining up with TRBD1. The trim removed 1 base at V and 10 bases at J, leaving 10 bases unmatched. Germline CDR1 GTSNPN, CDR2 SVGIG (reference sequence). CDR3 length: 14 amino acids.

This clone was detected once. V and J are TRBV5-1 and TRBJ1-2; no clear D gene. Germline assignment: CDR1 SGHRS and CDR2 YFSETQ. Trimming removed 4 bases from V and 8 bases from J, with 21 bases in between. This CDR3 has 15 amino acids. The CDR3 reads CASSRSRVGIEGYTF. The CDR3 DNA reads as TGCGCCAGCAGCCGCTCGAGGGTAGGGATAGAAGGCTACACCTTC.